This T cell receptor (beta chain) derives from a study of shared clonotypes between healthy human individuals. The study's findings and limits: Clonotype sharing among donors was thought likely to change with sequencing depth.

Clones were read by immunoSEQ multiplex PCR, and TCRdb kept only the in-frame ones, dropping some. The sample lists around 2.1 million clones; about 93% were seen once. On this clone: The antigen is unknown.

Germline-derived CDR1 and CDR2 are MGHRA and YSYEKL. Between the trimmed V and J ends, which lost 0 bases and 0 bases, there was a span of 9 bases. CDR3 size: 16 residues. Positive CCR7 selection of CD45RO-negative cells yielded the naive CD8 cells, and terminally differentiated effector memory CD45RA+ cells were excluded. The genes are TRBV4-1 and TRBJ1-3, with D hard to call. The sample was naive CD8+ T cells from PBMCs. This receptor was obtained from a man aged 18 to 29 in good health. Some clones in this sample may be carry-over from other donors' samples. The CDR3 is CASSQERGSSGNTIYF. CDR3 DNA sequence: TGCGCCAGCAGCCAAGAACGTGGCAGCTCTGGAAACACCATATATTTT.